The clone carrying this TCR beta chain appeared many times. Its antigen remains unidentified. The data derive from a study of T cells in Graves' hyperthyroidism and ophthalmopathy. Notes on the study in general: Most expanded thyroid clonotypes above 0.001 recurred in blood.

The TCR beta CDR3 regions underwent amplification using RNA transcripts as the source. The TCR CDR3 was amplified in a first-round RT-PCR using the HTBI primer set. TCRdb independently ran MiXCR on the multiplex PCR reads; one entry per CDR3 protein. The table has around 300,000 distinct CDR3 sequences, roughly an eighth seen once; the top ten hold almost 35%. The CDR3 extends over 14 amino acids. V lost 5 bases and J lost 1, with 12 bases in between. Germline CDR1 is DFQATT and CDR2 is SNEGSKA (reference sequence). The sequenced sample consisted of blood. The clonotype comes from a woman aged 35 to 49 with Graves' ophthalmopathy. The chain links TRBV20-1 to TRBJ1-5, with D unclear. The CDR3 sequence: CSAVDTRSNQPQHF. CDR3 DNA sequence: TGCAGTGCTGTTGATACGAGGAGCAATCAGCCCCAGCATTTT.